This section outlines one T cell receptor beta chain sequence together with its context. Its antigen is currently unknown. Described time point: persistent/refractory GD, antithyroid drugs over 5 years with positive TRAb. With RNA extracted from PBMCs as input, the TCR library was made. Building of the TCR beta libraries involved iRepertoire HTBI primers and Arm-PCR of CDR3 regions. TCRdb itself ran the multiplex PCR reads through MiXCR, one entry per CDR3 protein. This repertoire shows over 450,000 distinct CDR3 sequences, about a fifth found once; its top ten account for less than 9%. This specimen belongs to a study of regulatory T cells in long-lasting Graves disease. This CDR3 region has 14 residues. Germline loops: CDR1 DFQATT, CDR2 SNEGSKA (reference sequence). V was trimmed by 6 bases and J by 6 bases, leaving 17 bases between them. Study-wide points: Relative to newly diagnosed Graves' patients, persistent ones had lower TCR diversity. Peripheral blood was the sole material, not thyroid tissue.

This chain connects TRBV20-1 to TRBJ1-4; possible D gene TRBD1, 6 bases. This material consisted of peripheral blood mononuclear cells (PBMCs), taken when the disease was refractory, from a patient treated with antithyroid drugs. The sequence came from a female donor with Graves disease. The CDR3 sequence: CSARRGGVDEKLFF. CDR3 DNA: TGCAGTGCCCGTAGGGGGGGGGTGGATGAAAAACTGTTTTTT.